The rows below give T cell receptor beta chains drawn from one sample of a study of T cell responses to AZD1222 COVID-19 vaccine. The data were produced by immunoSEQ multiplex PCR, yet TCRdb's version contains in-frame clones alone and is incomplete. The sample shows approximately 120,000 clones, around 91% of them seen only once. The sequenced sample was peripheral blood, obtained on day 0 of MenACWY control vaccination. Receptors originate from an adult in good health. Both conserved end residues are part of each CDR3. The D gene is left open where the match is weak. A row's size may be missing; if present it is once, few, many or a size class.

length | size | J | D | V | DNA | CDR3
16 | NA | TRBJ1-3 | NA | TRBV5-4 | TGTGCCAGCAGCTTGGGCACAGGGATCTCTGGAAACACCATATATTTT | CASSLGTGISGNTIYF
14 | once | TRBJ2-1 | NA | TRBV2 | TGTGCCAGCAGTGAGCGCTTAGCGTACAATGAGCAGTTCTTC | CASSERLAYNEQFF
13 | NA | TRBJ1-1 | NA | TRBV3-1/TRBV3-2 | TGTGCCAGCAGCCAAACTTTGAACACTGAAGCTTTCTTT | CASSQTLNTEAFF
12 | NA | TRBJ1-5 | NA | TRBV10-3 | TGTGCCATCAGTGACGGCAATCAGCCCCAGCATTTT | CAISDGNQPQHF
13 | NA | TRBJ1-2 | NA | TRBV28 | TGTGCCAGCAGTTTCGGGGGGCTCTATGGCTACACCTTC | CASSFGGLYGYTF
14 | NA | TRBJ1-2 | TRBD1 | TRBV6-1 | TGTGCCAGCAGTGAGTATAGGACAGGGAGTGGCTACACCTTC | CASSEYRTGSGYTF
13 | NA | TRBJ2-1 | NA | TRBV5-1 | TGCGCCAGCAGTTTGAACGAGGGCAATGAGCAGTTCTTC | CASSLNEGNEQFF
14 | few | TRBJ1-1 | NA | TRBV6-5 | TGTGCCACTTCCAGGGCGGTAGGGGAGACTGAAGCTTTCTTT | CATSRAVGETEAFF
15 | NA | TRBJ2-1 | NA | TRBV6-5 | TGTGCCAGCAGTTCCAGCTCCTCCTCCTACAATGAGCAGTTCTTC | CASSSSSSSYNEQFF
16 | NA | TRBJ1-6 | NA | TRBV7-8 | TGTGCCAGCAGCTTAGAAGGAAGAGGTCACCGTTCACCCCTCCACTTT | CASSLEGRGHRSPLHF
16 | NA | TRBJ2-2 | NA | TRBV19 | TGTGCCAGTAGCATGTATGAGCCGGCGAACACCGGGGAGCTGTTTTTT | CASSMYEPANTGELFF
16 | NA | TRBJ2-7 | NA | TRBV10-2 | TGCGCCAGCAGTGAGTCCGCACAACTAAACAGGGCCCACACCTACTTC | CASSESAQLNRAHTYF
13 | NA | TRBJ2-4 | TRBD2 | TRBV28 | TGTGCCAGCAGTTGGGGGGGAGAAAACATTCAGTACTTC | CASSWGGENIQYF
19 | NA | TRBJ2-1 | TRBD1 | TRBV7-2 | TGTGCCAGCAGCTTAAGCAGGGGGCGCGATTGGGACATCCGGAATGAGCAGTTCTTC | CASSLSRGRDWDIRNEQFF
15 | few | TRBJ1-2 | TRBD1 | TRBV6-5 | TGTGCCAGCAGTTACTCCCAGGACAGGGGGTCTGGCTACACCTTC | CASSYSQDRGSGYTF
13 | once | TRBJ2-7 | TRBD1 | TRBV29-1 | TGCAGCGTTAGGAAAACAGGGGGATTCGAGCAGTACTTC | CSVRKTGGFEQYF
15 | NA | TRBJ2-1 | NA | TRBV5-8 | TGTGCCAGCAGCTTGGAAGGGAGCTCCTACAATGAGCAGTTCTTC | CASSLEGSSYNEQFF
17 | few | TRBJ1-3 | TRBD1 | TRBV3-1/TRBV3-2 | TGTGCCAGCAGCCAACAGGGCAGGGGGTTTTGGGGAAACACCATATATTTT | CASSQQGRGFWGNTIYF
15 | NA | TRBJ1-2 | NA | TRBV18 | TGTGCCAGCTCACCTGACATCGGCCGAGGGAATGGCTACACCTTC | CASSPDIGRGNGYTF
15 | once | TRBJ1-6 | TRBD1 | TRBV7-6 | TGTGCCAGCAGCCAGGGACAGCGTTATAATTCACCCCTCCACTTT | CASSQGQRYNSPLHF
15 | NA | TRBJ2-1 | NA | TRBV11-3 | TGTGCCAGCAGCTTAGGCTCAACAAGGGACAATGAGCAGTTCTTC | CASSLGSTRDNEQFF
14 | NA | TRBJ2-7 | NA | TRBV7-3 | TGTGCCAGCAGTCGCGGGGGCCCTGAAGACGAGCAGTACTTC | CASSRGGPEDEQYF
14 | NA | TRBJ1-6 | TRBD1 | TRBV18 | TGTGCCAGCTTAACAGGGGGCCGTAATTCACCCCTCCACTTT | CASLTGGRNSPLHF
13 | NA | TRBJ2-3 | NA | TRBV19 | TGTGCCAGTAGTTCGGTAAACACAGATACGCAGTATTTT | CASSSVNTDTQYF
16 | NA | TRBJ2-1 | TRBD2 | TRBV5-1 | TGCGCCAGCAGCTTGACTCTAGCGGGAGATTACAATGAGCAGTTCTTC | CASSLTLAGDYNEQFF
13 | NA | TRBJ1-5 | NA | TRBV18 | TGTGCCAGCTCACCCGGACAGCTGGAGCCCCAGCATTTT | CASSPGQLEPQHF
14 | NA | TRBJ2-1 | NA | TRBV29-1 | TGCAGCGTTGATTCGGGAAGCTCCTACAATGAGCAGTTCTTC | CSVDSGSSYNEQFF
15 | once | TRBJ1-1 | NA | TRBV5-8 | TGTGCCAGCAACCGAGGAGGGGTCACGAGAACTGAAGCTTTCTTT | CASNRGGVTRTEAFF
15 | NA | TRBJ1-1 | NA | TRBV5-1 | TGCGCCAGCAGCTTGGCAAATCCAGAGAACACTGAAGCTTTCTTT | CASSLANPENTEAFF
13 | NA | TRBJ1-5 | NA | TRBV12-3/TRBV12-4 | TGTGCCAGCAGACCAAGAGAGAATCAGCCCCAGCATTTT | CASRPRENQPQHF
14 | NA | TRBJ1-1 | NA | TRBV14 | TGTGCCAGCAGCCAAGGAGGGAGGAGAGGTGAAGCTTTCTTT | CASSQGGRRGEAFF
15 | NA | TRBJ2-2 | NA | TRBV4-1 | TGCGCCAGCCGGTGGTTTGGGGCGGACACCGGGGAGCTGTTTTTT | CASRWFGADTGELFF
14 | once | TRBJ1-5 | NA | TRBV2 | TGTGCCAGCAGTGGGCTGGATTGGAACCAGCCCCAGCATTTT | CASSGLDWNQPQHF
14 | NA | TRBJ1-5 | NA | TRBV2 | TGTGCCAGCAAGGAGCTGGGGGGCAATCAGCCCCAGCATTTT | CASKELGGNQPQHF
15 | NA | TRBJ1-2 | TRBD1 | TRBV10-3 | TGTGCCATCAGTGAGTCATCGGGACAGGTGTATGGCTACACCTTC | CAISESSGQVYGYTF
14 | NA | TRBJ2-1 | NA | TRBV6-2/TRBV6-3 | TGTGCCAGCAGTTGGCCGGGATTGGTAAATGAGCAGTTCTTC | CASSWPGLVNEQFF
15 | NA | TRBJ2-2 | TRBD2 | TRBV5-4 | TGTGCCAGCATGTCGAGCGGGAGGAAGTCCGGGGAGCTGTTTTTT | CASMSSGRKSGELFF
16 | NA | TRBJ1-3 | NA | TRBV23-1 | TGCGCCAGCAGTCAATTAGCCCGGCGTCACGGAAACACCATATATTTT | CASSQLARRHGNTIYF
18 | NA | TRBJ2-1 | TRBD2 | TRBV5-4 | TGTGCCAGCAGCTTTTTATTGACCGGACTAGCGGGAGAGGATGAGCAGTTCTTC | CASSFLLTGLAGEDEQFF
11 | NA | TRBJ2-7 | NA | TRBV3-1/TRBV3-2 | TGTGCCAGCAGCCAAGGATACGAGCAGTACTTC | CASSQGYEQYF
15 | NA | TRBJ1-5 | NA | TRBV27 | TGTGCCAGCAGTTTAGGGTGGGGGCTGGATCAGCCCCAGCATTTT | CASSLGWGLDQPQHF
14 | NA | TRBJ2-1 | NA | TRBV9 | TGCCGGGACGAACTTATATTACCATACAATGAGCAGTTCTTC | CRDELILPYNEQFF
18 | NA | TRBJ2-5 | TRBD2 | TRBV11-2 | TGTGCCAGCAGCTTAGGTCGGTCGTCGGGGGGGTTCCAAGAGACCCAGTACTTC | CASSLGRSSGGFQETQYF
15 | NA | TRBJ1-4 | NA | TRBV28 | TGTGCCAGCAGGCCGACAGTTACGTGGGCTGAAAAACTGTTTTTT | CASRPTVTWAEKLFF
18 | NA | TRBJ1-5 | NA | TRBV7-2 | TGTGCCAGCAGCTCGTTTGGGGGCCCTAGCGTCCTCAATCAGCCCCAGCATTTT | CASSSFGGPSVLNQPQHF
15 | NA | TRBJ2-3 | NA | TRBV19 | TGTGCCAGTAGTACCCTACAAGGAAGCACAGATACGCAGTATTTT | CASSTLQGSTDTQYF
14 | once | TRBJ2-2 | NA | TRBV27 | TGTGCCAGTCAGCTTGACTGGCGCACCGGGGAGCTGTTTTTT | CASQLDWRTGELFF
15 | once | TRBJ1-4 | NA | TRBV19 | TGTGCCAGTAGGGACCCGGGATCCCCTCGAGGAAAACTGTTTTTT | CASRDPGSPRGKLFF
14 | NA | TRBJ1-2 | TRBD1 | TRBV14 | TGTGCCAGCAGCCCTCGGACAGGGAGCTATGGCTACACCTTC | CASSPRTGSYGYTF
18 | NA | TRBJ2-7 | TRBD2 | TRBV4-1 | TGCGCCAGCAGCCAAGATGTTTGGACTAGCGGGAAGACCTACGAGCAGTACTTC | CASSQDVWTSGKTYEQYF
15 | NA | TRBJ2-1 | TRBD2 | TRBV2 | TGTGCCAGCGCCTTAGCGGGAGGAGCTCACAATGAGCAGTTCTTC | CASALAGGAHNEQFF